The next 28 T cell receptor beta chains were all read from a single sample in a study of spatial heterogeneity in lung cancer. Time point: sample taken at primary tumor resection. TCRdb recomputed calls from the 5' RACE reads with MiXCR, one row per CDR3 protein. Among approximately 25,000 distinct CDR3 sequences listed, 7% were seen once. The sample was PBMCs, taken at surgery. The receptors stem from a male donor with early-stage non-small cell lung cancer.

V usage is TRBV12-5 and J usage is TRBJ2-5, with 8 bases aligning to TRBD1. The CDR3 is 20 residues long. Germline values: CDR1 LGHNT, CDR2 FRNRAP. Unmatched junction bases numbered 21, after V lost 2 bases and J lost 4 bases. This chain's CDR3 is CASGLPPRTGPSFSGETQYF. The CDR3 DNA follows: TGTGCTAGTGGTTTGCCGCCGAGGACAGGGCCCTCTTTCTCCGGAGAGACCCAGTACTTC. Full variable domain (remainder filled in from reference TRBV12-5 and TRBJ2-5): DARVTQTPRHKVTEMGQEVTMRCQPILGHNTVFWYRQTMMQGLELLAYFRNRAPLDDSGMPKDRFSAEMPDATLATLKIQPSEPRDSAVYFCASGLPPRTGPSFSGETQYFGPGTRLLVL.

The rearrangement uses TRBV20-1 and TRBJ2-1; D gene unclear. Germline CDR1 reads DFQATT; CDR2 reads SNEGSKA (reference sequence). This CDR3 is built from 11 residues. Trimming removed 0 bases at V and 7 bases at J, with 4 bases between. CDR3 sequence reads: CSARDRNEQFF. CDR3 DNA sequence: TGCAGTGCTAGAGATCGGAATGAGCAGTTCTTC.

This clonotype has ten or more counts. This chain joins TRBV20-1 and TRBJ1-2, with TRBD1 identical over 7 bases. CDR3 length: 14 residues. Germline loops: CDR1 DFQATT, CDR2 SNEGSKA (reference sequence). V shed 0 bases, J shed 3 bases, and the junction held 4 bases outside the gene matches. The CDR3 DNA follows: TGCAGTGCTAGAGAGCTTGGGACAGACTATGGCTACACCTTC. The encoded protein is CSARELGTDYGYTF.

This clonotype was seen many times. The V call is TRBV4-2, the J call TRBJ2-7; TRBD1 aligns across 8 bases. Per germline, CDR1 LGHNA and CDR2 YNFKEQ. With 4 bases clipped from V and 5 bases from J, the junction kept 13 bases outside the gene matches. The CDR3 has 16 residues. In DNA form, the CDR3 reads TGTGCCAGCAGCCGAGACCCGGGGACAGGCTCGGACGAGCAGTACTTC. Translating gives CASSRDPGTGSDEQYF.

This clonotype was picked up many times. The chain is built from TRBV10-3 and TRBJ2-2; D uncertain. This CDR3 region has 13 residues. V lost 4 bases, J lost 4 bases, and 7 bases lay in between. Germline V lookup: CDR1 ENHRY, CDR2 SYGVKD. CDR3 loop: CAISVLGTGELFF. In DNA, the CDR3 is TGTGCCATCAGTGTTCTGGGCACCGGGGAGCTGTTTTTT.

This clonotype showed up just a few times. The chain combines TRBV12-3 or TRBV12-4 with TRBJ1-1; possible D gene TRBD1, 5 bases. V lost 3 bases to trimming and J lost 2 bases, with 22 bases between them. The CDR3 totals 18 residues. CDR3 DNA: TGTGCCAGCAGTTTGGATCGCAGGGCCTCCACCCCAAACACTGAAGCTTTCTTT. Residues: CASSLDRRASTPNTEAFF.

With respect to this clonotype: In this CDR3 the conserved last residue, phenylalanine or tryptophan, is missing, so a read error is likely. The rearrangement links TRBV19 to TRBJ1-5; 7 bases align to TRBD1. J lost 7 bases, V lost 8 bases, and 8 bases had no gene match. Germline CDR1 is LNHDA and CDR2 is SQIVND (reference sequence). There are 13 residues in the CDR3. CDR3 loop: CASESTGRQPQHL. As DNA, the CDR3 is TGTGCCAGTGAGTCGACAGGGAGACAGCCCCAGCATTTA.

This clonotype was detected many times. The genes are TRBV5-1 and TRBJ1-6; 7 nucleotides line up with TRBD1. Germline trimming cut 4 bases from V and 8 bases from J; bases unmatched to any gene: 9. Germline CDR1 is SGHRS and CDR2 is YFSETQ. This CDR3 comprises 15 residues. CDR3 nucleotides: TGCGCCAGCAGCCCGTTCAACCAGGGGGATTCACCCCTCCACTTT. Protein: CASSPFNQGDSPLHF.

V usage is TRBV7-9 and J usage is TRBJ2-3, with TRBD2 matching over 8 bases. Losses at the gene ends were 5 bases for V and 2 bases for J; bases not matched to a gene: 12. Germline CDR1 is SEHNR and CDR2 is FQNEAQ (reference sequence). The CDR3 length is 17 residues. The CDR3 loop reads CASSPRGAGVYTDTQYF. The CDR3 DNA sequence: TGTGCCAGCAGCCCTAGGGGAGCGGGAGTGTACACAGATACGCAGTATTTT.

This clonotype was recorded many times. This chain uses TRBV24-1 with TRBJ2-7, with TRBD1 matching over 10 bases. In germline, CDR1 is KGHDR, CDR2 SFDVKD. V lost 2 bases and J lost 2; bases outside the gene matches: 11. The CDR3 runs to 18 residues. The CDR3: CATSDSDMRTGGPYEQYF. Written as DNA, the CDR3 is TGTGCCACCAGTGATTCTGATATGCGGACAGGGGGGCCCTACGAGCAGTACTTC.

By frequency in the sample, this clonotype is medium-sized. The chain couples TRBV20-1 to TRBJ1-5; D may be TRBD1 (6 bases). Germline V gene lookup returns CDR1 DFQATT and CDR2 SNEGSKA (reference sequence). Between the trimmed V and J ends, which lost 3 bases and 6 bases, there was a span of 9 bases. The CDR3 loop spans 12 amino acids. In DNA form, the CDR3 reads TGCAGTGCTAGGGAGGGGGGTCAGCCCCAGCATTTT. The encoded protein is CSAREGGQPQHF.

This clonotype was detected many times. The chain employs TRBV28 and TRBJ1-4; 9 positions match TRBD1. V was clipped by 2 bases and J by 8 bases; unmatched bases: 12. In germline, CDR1 is MDHEN, CDR2 SYDVKM. This CDR3 region has 17 residues. The CDR3 sequence: CASSLTGQGFSREKLFF. The CDR3, as DNA: TGTGCCAGCAGTTTAACGGGACAGGGATTTTCGCGGGAAAAACTGTTTTTT.

This clonotype appeared many times. The V and J genes are TRBV12-5 and TRBJ1-2; tentatively, D is TRBD1 (6 bases). With 2 bases removed from V and 8 bases from J, the gap between germline ends came to 12 bases. The CDR3 runs 13 residues. Per germline, CDR1 LGHNT and CDR2 FRNRAP. The CDR3 sequence: CASGLKQGEGYTF. CDR3 nucleotides: TGTGCTAGTGGTTTGAAACAGGGAGAAGGCTACACCTTC.

This clonotype was observed at least ten times. V gene TRBV2 combines with J gene TRBJ1-1; no definite D call. CDR3 length equals 14 residues. CDR1 SNHLY and CDR2 FYNNEI come from the germline V gene. Trimming shortened V by 5 bases and J by 2 bases, and 12 bases separated the two germline ends. The CDR3 DNA is TGTGCCAGCAGTAAGGGCCAGTCAAACACTGAAGCTTTCTTT. Translation gives CASSKGQSNTEAFF.

This clonotype was found many times. The rearrangement joins TRBV9 to TRBJ2-3; 9 bases are a match to TRBD1. In germline, CDR1 is SGDLS, CDR2 YYNGEE. The CDR3 totals 13 residues. Germline trimming cut 5 bases from V and 5 bases from J; bases unmatched to any gene: 3. In DNA form, the CDR3 reads TGTGCCAGCAGACAGGGGGCGGAAGATACGCAGTATTTT. Protein: CASRQGAEDTQYF. Combining the CDR3 with reference TRBV9 and TRBJ2-3 gives the whole variable domain DSGVTQTPKHLITATGQRVTLRCSPRSGDLSVYWYQQSLDQGLQFLIQYYNGEERAKGNILERFSAQQFPDLHSELNLSSLELGDSALYFCASRQGAEDTQYFGPGTRLTVL.

Ten or more counts support this clonotype. The chain uses TRBV9 and TRBJ1-4; D perhaps matches TRBD1 (6 bases). Germline V gene data show CDR1 as SGDLS and CDR2 as YYNGEE. V was pared by 2 bases and J by 5 bases, with 13 bases between. The CDR3 runs 15 residues. The CDR3 DNA is TGTGCCAGCAGCGTCTCTACGACAGGCAATGAAAAACTGTTTTTT. As protein: CASSVSTTGNEKLFF.

This rearrangement joins TRBV5-1 to TRBJ1-2; TRBD1 matches 7 bases. Trimming cost V 4 bases and J 2 bases; bases outside gene matches: 5. The CDR3 length is 14 residues. CDR1 and CDR2 from the germline V gene are SGHRS and YFSETQ. In nucleotides, the CDR3 is TGCGCCAGCAGCGTCTTACAGGGGAACTATGGCTACACCTTC. This gives the protein CASSVLQGNYGYTF.

The V and J genes are TRBV12-3 or TRBV12-4 and TRBJ2-5; 8 nucleotides agree with TRBD1. V lost 5 bases to trimming and J lost 4 bases; unmatched junction nucleotides: 12. The length of the CDR3 is 16 residues. CDR3 DNA: TGTGCCAGCAGTCCAGGGGGCGAGGGGTTTCGAGAGACCCAGTACTTC. Translated, it gives CASSPGGEGFRETQYF.

This clonotype was seen repeatedly, ten times or more. The chain recombines TRBV10-3 with TRBJ2-3, with TRBD1 matching over 9 bases. With V trimmed by 8 bases and J by 0 bases, 6 bases remained unmatched. Germline lookup yields CDR1 ENHRY and CDR2 SYGVKD. The CDR3 spans 15 residues. Here the CDR3 DNA reads TGTGCCATCCTGGACAGGGGCACAAGCACAGATACGCAGTATTTT. Translation: CAILDRGTSTDTQYF.

This clonotype was seen many times. This sequence joins TRBV20-1 and TRBJ1-5, with D unresolved. This CDR3 comprises 14 residues. Germline loops: CDR1 DFQATT, CDR2 SNEGSKA (reference sequence). V lost 5 bases, J lost 0 bases, and 11 bases lay in between. CDR3 sequence: CSAQDGNSNQPQHF. The CDR3, as DNA: TGCAGTGCTCAGGACGGTAATAGCAATCAGCCCCAGCATTTT.

Many counts were recorded for this clonotype. The V gene is TRBV28, the J gene TRBJ1-4, with D possibly matching TRBD1 (6 bases). This CDR3 contains 15 residues. With 5 bases removed from V and 4 bases from J, the gap between germline ends came to 14 bases. Germline V lookup: CDR1 MDHEN, CDR2 SYDVKM. CDR3 bases: TGTGCCAGCAGTGACGCGACAGGCTATAATGAAAAACTGTTTTTT. Amino acid sequence: CASSDATGYNEKLFF. Variable domain in full (rest from reference TRBV28 and TRBJ1-4): DVKVTQSSRYLVKRTGEKVFLECVQDMDHENMFWYRQDPGLGLRLIYFSYDVKMKEKGDIPEGYSVSREKKERFSLILESASTNQTSMYLCASSDATGYNEKLFFGSGTQLSVL.

This clonotype was detected a few times. The chain couples TRBV27 to TRBJ1-2, with 8 nucleotides matching TRBD1. The CDR3 runs 14 residues. V shed 4 bases and J 6 bases; nucleotides not matched to a gene: 7. CDR1 and CDR2 from the germline V gene are MNHEY and SMNVEV (reference sequence). CDR3 loop: CASSSRGHEDGYTF. The DNA for the CDR3 is TGTGCCAGCAGTTCCAGGGGGCATGAGGATGGCTACACCTTC.

Many counts were recorded for this clonotype. The chain recombines TRBV6-5 with TRBJ1-6; 8 bases map to TRBD1. In germline, CDR1 is MNHEY, CDR2 SVGAGI. The trim removed 6 bases at V and 9 bases at J, leaving 7 bases unmatched. This CDR3 has 14 amino acids. This CDR3 is CASRGDRGASPLHF. CDR3 coding DNA: TGTGCCAGCAGGGGTGACAGGGGTGCTTCACCCCTCCACTTT.

This clonotype showed up just a few times. The chain joins TRBV6-6 to TRBJ1-5, with D tentatively TRBD1 (6 bases). V was trimmed by 0 bases and J by 4 bases, leaving 13 bases between them. The germline V gene has CDR1 MNHNY and CDR2 SVGAGI (reference sequence). The CDR3 is made up of 16 amino acids. CDR3 DNA sequence: TGTGCCAGCAGTTACTCAGCGGGGGCGAGTAATCAGCCCCAGCATTTT. This encodes CASSYSAGASNQPQHF.

This clonotype was counted many times. This chain connects TRBV10-1 to TRBJ1-1; D not resolved. This CDR3 is built from 13 residues. Between the trimmed V and J ends, which lost 0 bases and 0 bases, there was a span of 2 bases. Looked up from germline, CDR1 is WNHNN and CDR2 is SYGVQD (reference sequence). In DNA form, the CDR3 reads TGCGCCAGCAGTGAGTCTATGAACACTGAAGCTTTCTTT. It is translated as CASSESMNTEAFF.

The table lists this clonotype with many counts. V usage is TRBV18 and J usage is TRBJ1-1, with D perhaps matching TRBD1 (6 bases). V lost 0 bases, J lost 9 bases, and 8 bases lay in between. CDR1 and CDR2 (germline): KGHSH, LQKENI. The CDR3 is made up of 12 amino acids. The CDR3 nucleotides are TGTGCCAGCTCACCACCGGACAGTAAAGCTTTCTTT. Translation: CASSPPDSKAFF.

This clonotype was recorded at least ten times. The rearrangement joins TRBV20-1 to TRBJ1-2; D unclear. Germline CDR1 and CDR2: DFQATT and SNEGSKA (reference sequence). V gave up 1 base and J gave up 3 bases, with 12 bases separating them. The CDR3 is 14 amino acids. The CDR3 DNA follows: TGCAGTGCTAGAGTACGGACTGATTACTATGGCTACACCTTC. Amino acids: CSARVRTDYYGYTF.

The genes are TRBV20-1 and TRBJ2-3, with TRBD1 matching 10 bases. CDR3 length: 14 amino acids. Germline CDR1 is DFQATT and CDR2 is SNEGSKA (reference sequence). The V segment lost 6 bases and the J segment 3 bases; nucleotides outside the gene matches: 6. In nucleotides, the CDR3 is TGCAGTGCCCGACAGGGGGCGATTACAGATACGCAGTATTTT. This translates into CSARQGAITDTQYF.